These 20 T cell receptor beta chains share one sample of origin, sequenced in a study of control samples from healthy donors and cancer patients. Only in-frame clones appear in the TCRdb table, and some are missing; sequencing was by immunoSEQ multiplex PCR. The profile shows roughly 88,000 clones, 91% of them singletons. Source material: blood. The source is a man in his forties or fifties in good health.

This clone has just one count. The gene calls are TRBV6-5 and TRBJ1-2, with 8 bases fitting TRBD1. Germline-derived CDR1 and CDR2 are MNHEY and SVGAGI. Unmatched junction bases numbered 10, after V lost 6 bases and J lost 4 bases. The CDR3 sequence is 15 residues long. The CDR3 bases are TGTGCCAGCAGGGACAGGGCCAGCGGGATCTATGGCTACACCTTC. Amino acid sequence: CASRDRASGIYGYTF.

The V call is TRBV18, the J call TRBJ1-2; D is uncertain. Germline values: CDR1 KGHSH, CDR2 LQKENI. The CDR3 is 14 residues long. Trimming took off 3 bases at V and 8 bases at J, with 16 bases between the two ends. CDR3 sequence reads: CASSPDRNSGGYTF. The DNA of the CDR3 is TGTGCCAGCTCACCGGACCGTAATTCCGGGGGCTACACCTTC.

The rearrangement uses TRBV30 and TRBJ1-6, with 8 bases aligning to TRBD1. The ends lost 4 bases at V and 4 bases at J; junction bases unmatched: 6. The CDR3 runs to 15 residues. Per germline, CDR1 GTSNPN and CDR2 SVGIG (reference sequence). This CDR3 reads CAWIRTGNYNSPLHF. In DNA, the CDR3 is TGTGCCTGGATCCGGACAGGGAATTATAATTCACCCCTCCACTTT.

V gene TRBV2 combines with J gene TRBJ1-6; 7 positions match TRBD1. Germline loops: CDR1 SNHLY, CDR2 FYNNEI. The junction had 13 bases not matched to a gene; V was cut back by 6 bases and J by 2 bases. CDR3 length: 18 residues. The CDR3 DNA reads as TGTGCCAGCAGCCAGACAGGGAGGTATAGCGCCTATAATTCACCCCTCCACTTT. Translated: CASSQTGRYSAYNSPLHF.

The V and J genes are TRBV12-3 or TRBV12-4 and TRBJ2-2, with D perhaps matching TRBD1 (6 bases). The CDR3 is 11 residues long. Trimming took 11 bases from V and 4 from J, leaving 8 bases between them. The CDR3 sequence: CASRGTGELFF. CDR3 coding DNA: TGTGCCTCCAGGGGCACCGGGGAGCTGTTTTTT.

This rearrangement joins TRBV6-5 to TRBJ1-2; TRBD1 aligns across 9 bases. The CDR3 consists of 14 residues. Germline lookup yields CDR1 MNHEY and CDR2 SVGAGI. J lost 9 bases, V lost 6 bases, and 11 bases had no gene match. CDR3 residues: CASSVDRGTMRYTF. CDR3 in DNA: TGTGCCAGCAGCGTGGACAGGGGAACTATGCGCTACACCTTC.

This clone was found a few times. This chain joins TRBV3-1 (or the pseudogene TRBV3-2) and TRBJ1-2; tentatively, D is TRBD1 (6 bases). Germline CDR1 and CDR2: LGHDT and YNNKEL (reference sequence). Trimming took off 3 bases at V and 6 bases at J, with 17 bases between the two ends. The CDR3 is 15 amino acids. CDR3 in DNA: TGTGCCAGCAGCCAGCCGGGGGCGCAGAGGAATGGCTACACCTTC. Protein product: CASSQPGAQRNGYTF.

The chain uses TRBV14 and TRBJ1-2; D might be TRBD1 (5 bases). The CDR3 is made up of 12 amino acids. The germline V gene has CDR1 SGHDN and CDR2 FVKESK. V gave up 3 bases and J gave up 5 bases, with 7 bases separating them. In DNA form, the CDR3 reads TGTGCCAGCAGCCACGGGGGTTATGGCTACACCTTC. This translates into CASSHGGYGYTF.

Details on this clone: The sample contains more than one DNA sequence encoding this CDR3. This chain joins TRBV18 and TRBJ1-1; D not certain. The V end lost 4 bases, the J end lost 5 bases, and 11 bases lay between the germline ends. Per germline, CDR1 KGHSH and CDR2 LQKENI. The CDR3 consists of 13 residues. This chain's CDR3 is CASSQGSDTEAFF. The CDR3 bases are TGTGCCAGCTCACAGGGATCGGATACTGAAGCTTTCTTT.

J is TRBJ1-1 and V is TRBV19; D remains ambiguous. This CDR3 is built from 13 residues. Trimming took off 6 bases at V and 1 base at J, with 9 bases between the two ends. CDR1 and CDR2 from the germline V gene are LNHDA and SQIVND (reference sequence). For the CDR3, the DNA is TGTGCCAGTAGAAATCCCCCGAACACTGAAGCTTTCTTT. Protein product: CASRNPPNTEAFF.

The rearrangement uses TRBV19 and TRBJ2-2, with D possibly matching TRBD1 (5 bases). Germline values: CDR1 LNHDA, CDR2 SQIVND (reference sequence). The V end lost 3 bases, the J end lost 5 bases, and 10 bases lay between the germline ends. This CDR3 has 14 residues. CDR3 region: CASSIAGWTGELFF. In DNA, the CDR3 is TGTGCCAGTAGTATCGCAGGGTGGACCGGGGAGCTGTTTTTT.

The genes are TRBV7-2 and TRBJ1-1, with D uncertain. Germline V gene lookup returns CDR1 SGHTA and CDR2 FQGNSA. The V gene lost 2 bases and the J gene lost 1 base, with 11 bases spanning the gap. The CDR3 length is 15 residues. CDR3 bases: TGTGCCAGCAGCTTACTGGGCCAGACGAACACTGAAGCTTTCTTT. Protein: CASSLLGQTNTEAFF. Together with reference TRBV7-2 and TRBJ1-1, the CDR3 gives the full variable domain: GAGVSQSPSNKVTEKGKDVELRCDPISGHTALYWYRQSLGQGLEFLIYFQGNSAPDKSGLPSDRFSAERTGGSVSTLTIQRTQQEDSAVYLCASSLLGQTNTEAFFGQGTRLTVV.

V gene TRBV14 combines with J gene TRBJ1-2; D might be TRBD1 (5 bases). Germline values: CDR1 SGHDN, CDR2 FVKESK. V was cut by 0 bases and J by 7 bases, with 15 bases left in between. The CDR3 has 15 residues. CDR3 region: CASSQEGEGVGGYTF. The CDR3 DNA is TGTGCCAGCAGCCAAGAGGGGGAAGGGGTTGGTGGCTACACCTTC.

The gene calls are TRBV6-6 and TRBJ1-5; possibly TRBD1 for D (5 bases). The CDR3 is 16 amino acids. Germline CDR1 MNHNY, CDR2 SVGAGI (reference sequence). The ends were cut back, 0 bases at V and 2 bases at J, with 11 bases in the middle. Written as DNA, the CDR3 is TGTGCCAGCAGTTACTCGAGGCGAGGGGGCAATCAGCCCCAGCATTTT. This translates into CASSYSRRGGNQPQHF.

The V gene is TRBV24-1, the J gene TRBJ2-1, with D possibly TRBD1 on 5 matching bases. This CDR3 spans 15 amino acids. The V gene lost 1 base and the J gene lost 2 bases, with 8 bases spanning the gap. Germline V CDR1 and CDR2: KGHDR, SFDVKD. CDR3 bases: TGTGCCACCAGTGATTTAAGGGGCCCCTACAATGAGCAGTTCTTC. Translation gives CATSDLRGPYNEQFF.

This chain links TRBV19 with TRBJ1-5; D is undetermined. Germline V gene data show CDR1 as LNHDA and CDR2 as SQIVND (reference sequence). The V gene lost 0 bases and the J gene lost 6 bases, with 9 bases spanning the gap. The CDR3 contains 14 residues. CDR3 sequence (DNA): TGTGCCAGTAGTATAGATCTATTGCGTCAGCCCCAGCATTTT. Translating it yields CASSIDLLRQPQHF.

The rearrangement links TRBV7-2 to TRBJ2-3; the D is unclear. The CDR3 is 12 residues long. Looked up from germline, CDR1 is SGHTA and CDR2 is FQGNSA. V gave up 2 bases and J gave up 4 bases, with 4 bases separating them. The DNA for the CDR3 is TGTGCCAGCAGCTTAAGGTCAGATACGCAGTATTTT. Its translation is CASSLRSDTQYF. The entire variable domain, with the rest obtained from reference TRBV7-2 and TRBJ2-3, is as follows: GAGVSQSPSNKVTEKGKDVELRCDPISGHTALYWYRQSLGQGLEFLIYFQGNSAPDKSGLPSDRFSAERTGGSVSTLTIQRTQQEDSAVYLCASSLRSDTQYFGPGTRLTVL.

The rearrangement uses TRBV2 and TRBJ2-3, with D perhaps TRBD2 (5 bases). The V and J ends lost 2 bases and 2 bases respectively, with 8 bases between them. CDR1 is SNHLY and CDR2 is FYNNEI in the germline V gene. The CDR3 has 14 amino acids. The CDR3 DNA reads TGTGCCAGCAGTGAACGGGGAATCACAGATACGCAGTATTTT. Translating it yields CASSERGITDTQYF.

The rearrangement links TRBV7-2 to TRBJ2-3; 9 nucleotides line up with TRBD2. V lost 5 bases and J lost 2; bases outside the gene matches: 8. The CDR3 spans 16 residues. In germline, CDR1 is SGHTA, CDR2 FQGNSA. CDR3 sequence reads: CASSRRPSGNTDTQYF. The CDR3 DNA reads TGTGCCAGCAGCCGTAGACCTAGCGGGAACACAGATACGCAGTATTTT.

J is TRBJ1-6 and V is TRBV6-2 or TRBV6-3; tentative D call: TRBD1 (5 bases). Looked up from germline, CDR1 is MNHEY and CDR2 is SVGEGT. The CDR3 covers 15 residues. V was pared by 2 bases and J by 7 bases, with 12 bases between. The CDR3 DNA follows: TGTGCCAGCAGTTACAGGTGGACACCGAATTCACCCCTCCACTTT. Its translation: CASSYRWTPNSPLHF.